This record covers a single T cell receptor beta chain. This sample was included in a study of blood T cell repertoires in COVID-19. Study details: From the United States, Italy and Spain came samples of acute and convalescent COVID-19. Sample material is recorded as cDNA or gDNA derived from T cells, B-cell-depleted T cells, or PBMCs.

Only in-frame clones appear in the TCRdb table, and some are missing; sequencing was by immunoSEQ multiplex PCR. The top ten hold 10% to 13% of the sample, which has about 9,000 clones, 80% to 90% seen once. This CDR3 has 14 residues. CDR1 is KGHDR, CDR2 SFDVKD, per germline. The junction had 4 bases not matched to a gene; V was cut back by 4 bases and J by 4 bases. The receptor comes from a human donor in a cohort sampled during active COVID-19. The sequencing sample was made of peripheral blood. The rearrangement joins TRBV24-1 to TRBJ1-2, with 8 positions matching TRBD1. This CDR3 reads CATSEGGTGYGYTF. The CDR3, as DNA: TGTGCCACCAGTGAGGGGGGGACAGGCTATGGCTACACCTTC.